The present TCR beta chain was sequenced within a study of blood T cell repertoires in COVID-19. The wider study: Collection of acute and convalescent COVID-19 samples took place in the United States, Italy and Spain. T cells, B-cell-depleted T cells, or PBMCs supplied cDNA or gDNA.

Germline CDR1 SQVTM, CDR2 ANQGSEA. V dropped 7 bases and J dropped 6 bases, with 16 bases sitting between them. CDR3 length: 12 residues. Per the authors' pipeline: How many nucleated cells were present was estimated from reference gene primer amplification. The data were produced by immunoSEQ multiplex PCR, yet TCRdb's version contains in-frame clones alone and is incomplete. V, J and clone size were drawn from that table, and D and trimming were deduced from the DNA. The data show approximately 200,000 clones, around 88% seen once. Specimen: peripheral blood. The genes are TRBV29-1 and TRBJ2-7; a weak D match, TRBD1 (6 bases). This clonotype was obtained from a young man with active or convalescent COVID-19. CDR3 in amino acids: CSGKGVGLEQYF. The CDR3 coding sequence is TGCAGCGGGAAGGGGGTTGGGCTCGAGCAGTACTTC.